The 4 T cell receptor beta chains given below trace back to one sample, sequenced in a study of cytomegalovirus exposure and HLA in healthy donors. It was with 60 Vbeta and 13 Jbeta primers that the PCR ran. Sequencing used immunoSEQ multiplex PCR; TCRdb keeps in-frame clones, though not all of them. The sample shows over 200,000 clones, roughly 91% of them seen only once. Sequenced input: PBMCs. The receptors come from a woman under 30 in good health and CMV-seronegative.

This clone has only one observation. The gene calls are TRBV4-1 and TRBJ2-3; 10 nucleotides agree with TRBD2. The CDR3 has 15 residues. The V gene end was trimmed by 0 bases and the J gene end by 3 bases; junction bases not matched to a gene: 0. CDR1 is MGHRA, CDR2 YSYEKL, per germline. The CDR3 nucleotides read TGCGCCAGCAGCCAAGAACTAGCGGGGACAGATACGCAGTATTTT. Its protein is CASSQELAGTDTQYF.

The chain recombines TRBV7-9 with TRBJ1-6; a possible D gene is TRBD1 (5 bases). The ends were cut back, 1 base at V and 7 bases at J, with 8 bases in the middle. The CDR3 extends over 14 amino acids. Germline V gene data show CDR1 as SEHNR and CDR2 as FQNEAQ (reference sequence). The CDR3 sequence: CASSLEGWNSPLHF. The CDR3 coding sequence is TGTGCCAGCAGCTTAGAGGGGTGGAATTCACCCCTCCACTTT.

This clone has just one count. The chain joins TRBV10-3 to TRBJ2-3; 14 bases map to TRBD2. V shed 2 bases, J shed 6 bases, and the junction held 4 bases outside the gene matches. CDR1 is ENHRY, CDR2 SYGVKD, per germline. The CDR3 consists of 16 residues. CDR3: CAISEGTSGRGDTQYF. The CDR3, as DNA: TGTGCCATCAGTGAGGGGACTAGCGGGAGAGGGGATACGCAGTATTTT.

This clone has just one count. This rearrangement joins TRBV9 to TRBJ1-1; 10 nucleotides line up with TRBD1. The germline V gene encodes CDR1 SGDLS and CDR2 YYNGEE. V dropped 0 bases and J dropped 5; count of bases not matched to a gene: 4. The CDR3 is made up of 15 amino acids. CDR3 sequence: CASSVEGTGVTEAFF. The CDR3, as DNA: TGTGCCAGCAGCGTAGAGGGGACAGGGGTTACTGAAGCTTTCTTT.